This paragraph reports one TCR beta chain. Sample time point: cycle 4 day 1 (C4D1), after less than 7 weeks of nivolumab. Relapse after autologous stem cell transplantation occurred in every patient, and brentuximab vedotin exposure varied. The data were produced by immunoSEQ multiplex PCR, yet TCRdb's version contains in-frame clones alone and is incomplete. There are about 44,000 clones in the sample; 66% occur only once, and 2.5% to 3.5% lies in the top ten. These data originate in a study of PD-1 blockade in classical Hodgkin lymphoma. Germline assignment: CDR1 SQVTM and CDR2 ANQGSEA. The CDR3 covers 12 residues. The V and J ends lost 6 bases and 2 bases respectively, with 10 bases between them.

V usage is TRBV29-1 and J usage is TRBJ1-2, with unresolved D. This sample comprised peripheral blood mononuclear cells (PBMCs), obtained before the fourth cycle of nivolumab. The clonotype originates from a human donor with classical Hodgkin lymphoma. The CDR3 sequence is CSVVGGNYGYTF. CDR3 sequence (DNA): TGCAGCGTCGTGGGAGGAAACTATGGCTACACCTTC.